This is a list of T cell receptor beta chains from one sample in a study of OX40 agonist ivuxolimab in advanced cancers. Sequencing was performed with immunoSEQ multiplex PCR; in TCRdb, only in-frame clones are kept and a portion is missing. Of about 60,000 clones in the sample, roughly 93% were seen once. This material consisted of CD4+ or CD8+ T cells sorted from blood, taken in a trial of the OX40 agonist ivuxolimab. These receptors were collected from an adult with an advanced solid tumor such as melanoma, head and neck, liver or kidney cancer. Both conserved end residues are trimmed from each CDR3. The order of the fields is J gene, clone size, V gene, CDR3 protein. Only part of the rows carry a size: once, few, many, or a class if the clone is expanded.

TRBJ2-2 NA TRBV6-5 ASSSPIMGTGELF
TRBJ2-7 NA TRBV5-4 ASSPPGVPSYEQY
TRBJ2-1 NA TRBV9 ASSGLQGSSYNEQF
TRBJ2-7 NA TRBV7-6 ASSQKAGTRIDEQY
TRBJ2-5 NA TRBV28 ASSSGIRDRGQETQY
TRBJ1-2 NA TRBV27 ASSPPLGQGAGGYT
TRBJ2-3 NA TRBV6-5 ASSYRRDRTDTQY
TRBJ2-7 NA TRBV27 ASSQTRLAAYEQY
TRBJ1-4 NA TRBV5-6 ASSWMSGTNEKLF
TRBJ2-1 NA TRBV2 ASSAPTSGINYNEQF
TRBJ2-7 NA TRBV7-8 ASSPWTGSIYEQY
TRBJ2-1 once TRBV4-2 ASSPGPGNEQF
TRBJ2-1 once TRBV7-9 ASSLRTGSSYNEQF
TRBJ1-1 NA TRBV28 ASSLPGQNEAF
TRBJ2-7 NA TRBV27 ASSPGIGGRSYEQY
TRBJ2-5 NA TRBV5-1 ASSPGLAVQETQY
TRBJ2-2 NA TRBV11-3 ASSQKRLAGAPGELF
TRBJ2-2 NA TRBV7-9 ASSSDYHYTGELF
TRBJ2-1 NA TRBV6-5 ASSYSKLNEQF
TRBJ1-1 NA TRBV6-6 ASSYSAGSEAF
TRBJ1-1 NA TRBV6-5 ASSPVGTEAF
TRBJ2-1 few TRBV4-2 ASSLERVGNEQF
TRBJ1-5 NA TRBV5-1 ASSLERGQPQH
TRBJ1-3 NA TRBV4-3 ASSQNHRGPNTIY
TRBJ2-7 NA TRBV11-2 ASSSPGREEQY
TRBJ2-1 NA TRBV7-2 ASSLLAAEGF
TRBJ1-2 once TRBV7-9 ASSGQGAANYGYT
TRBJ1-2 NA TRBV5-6 ASSWGVRSYT
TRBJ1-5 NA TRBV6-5 ASSVWPQH
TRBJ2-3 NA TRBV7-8 ASSSPGSQADTQY
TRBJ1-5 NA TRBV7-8 ASSLDRVGDQPQH
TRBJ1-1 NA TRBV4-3 ASSQAATGSTEAF